This T cell receptor (beta chain) came from a study of OX40 agonist ivuxolimab in advanced cancers. Study at large: Subjects had a mean age of around 60 years, with a range of 23 to 79; about 83% were male.

The germline gives CDR1 LGHNA, CDR2 YSLEER. The CDR3 length is 14 residues. Trimming removed 4 bases at V and 6 bases at J, with 15 bases between. Assay: immunoSEQ multiplex PCR; the TCRdb copy retains only in-frame clones and omits some. The table lists approximately 13,000 clones, about 75% of them singletons. The V gene is TRBV4-3, the J gene TRBJ1-1, with D possibly TRBD1 on 5 matching bases. Here the sequenced sample was CD4+ or CD8+ T cells sorted from blood, taken in a trial of the OX40 agonist ivuxolimab. This receptor was obtained from an adult with an advanced solid tumor such as melanoma, head and neck, liver or kidney cancer. The CDR3 DNA follows: TGCGCCAGCAGCCCACGGGACTCTGCCTCTGAAGCTTTCTTT. Translating gives CASSPRDSASEAFF.